This T cell receptor (beta chain) was captured in a study of blood T cell repertoires in COVID-19. Method: immunoSEQ multiplex PCR; TCRdb's copy keeps in-frame clones and lacks some. Of around 230,000 clones listed, 70% to 90% are singletons. From germline, CDR1 is LGHNA and CDR2 YSLEER. V was pared by 0 bases and J by 6 bases, with 14 bases between. This CDR3 contains 16 residues. Sequencing input: peripheral blood. The rearrangement links TRBV4-3 to TRBJ1-4, with a tentative D call TRBD1 (6 bases). This sequence originates from a man aged 25-45 years who had recovered from COVID-19. CDR3: CASSQDLIRQDEKLFF. The DNA of the CDR3 is TGCGCCAGCAGCCAAGATCTAATCCGACAGGATGAAAAACTGTTTTTT.